The subject of this entry is one T cell receptor (beta chain). In its sample, this clonotype was seen a few times. The antigen it recognizes is unknown. Base qualities are missing; no much larger clone stands one base away. CDR1 and CDR2 are drawn from the germline V gene: MNHNS, SASEGT. Including the terminal cysteine and phenylalanine, the CDR3 comprises 16 residues. The kept DNA is CDR3 alone, 48 bases in frame from the first base. V is trimmed back by 4 bases and J by 6 bases, and the junction contains 9 bases that no gene match accounts for. The data were taken from a study of vaccination and CD4 T cells after COVID-19 (dated by TCRdb to 2022 to 2024). Background for the entire study: Convalescent patients had a positive SARS-CoV-2 result on nasal swab PCR, and of these patients, nine had mild disease and one had severe disease. Six males and four females were included in the convalescent cohort, with two Hispanic individuals, seven Caucasians, two Asians and one multiracial person represented. Participants got two doses of the Pfizer-BioNTech BNT162b2 vaccine (n=8) or two doses of the Moderna mRNA-1273 vaccine (n=2). Post-COVID blood samples from convalescent patients were collected a median of around 110 days after diagnosis, with a range of 35 to 161 days. Post-vaccine blood samples were obtained a median of about 77 days after the second vaccine dose, with a range of roughly 14 to 241 days. The cultures were stimulated with overlapping spike peptide pools from SARS-CoV-2 and from the common cold coronaviruses HCoV-NL63, HCoV-OC43 and HCoV-229E. Control cultures used a CEFX viral epitope pool as positive control, an HIV-1 Nef peptide pool as negative control, or no peptide. In 10 COVID-19 convalescent patients and a handful of infection-naive healthy vaccine recipients, researchers compared the spike-specific CD4+ TCR repertoire from before mRNA vaccination with the repertoire from after. What the authors observed across the whole study: Among convalescent patients, a median approximately 88% of the SARS-CoV-2-reactive clones seen after vaccination appeared only after vaccination, which suggests priming specific to the vaccine. The median count of SARS-CoV-2-reactive clonotypes went up from around 20 after infection to a few dozen after vaccination, although the change was not significant. Only a relatively small number of convalescent patients were included in the study, and early timepoints following natural infection were not analyzed. Of the vaccine-specific clones in convalescent patients, 304 of 307, or nearly all, reacted only to SARS-CoV-2 spike and did not cross-react with common cold coronaviruses.

Library preparation used PCR. DNA from cultured CD4+ T cells was subjected to TCR sequencing with the Oncomine TCR Beta short-read assay at the Johns Hopkins FTIC core. The QIAamp micro DNA kit was used to extract genomic DNA from the cultured CD4+ T cells. Oncomine TCR Beta libraries from cultured CD4+ T cells were pooled with unique dual indexes and sequenced on an Illumina iSeq 100. In the paper's pipeline: Non-productive sequences were filtered out, and CDR3s that did not start with C, did not end with F or W, or were shorter than 7 amino acids were discarded. The MANAFEST web application was used to identify antigen-specific clonotypes by comparing peptide-stimulated wells against reference wells and other culture wells. An FDR below 0.05, an odds ratio above 5, and a productive frequency above 0.1% in at least two of three replicate wells were required for clones to be considered positive. A clonotype was classed as cross-reactive if the clonotype showed significant expansion both in SARS-CoV-2 spike wells and in at least one common cold coronavirus spike condition. Levenshtein distances (stringdist) and unrooted phylogenetic trees (ape) in R version 3.6.1 were used to assess CDR3 homology. The public reads were quality trimmed at Q25 with fastp and then assembled into clones with MiXCR by TCRdb, keeping productive beta chains. Each record represents a unique CDR3 protein, reported with the most common genes and DNA among its rows. The V and J calls here are based on TCRdb, not the publication. This sample comprises more than 10,000 distinct CDR3 sequences, approximately 37% of them detected only once. Clones ranked in the top ten supply roughly 18% of the sample.

According to the study, the label for this sample's treatment or condition signals: roughly 10-day PBMC culture with coronavirus spike peptide pools or control peptides (ViraFEST assay). The study used the ViraFEST assay, which expanded antigen-specific T cells with peptide pools and then identified expanded clonotypes by TCR sequencing. The convalescent patients' positive SARS-CoV-2 PCR tests were from March to December 2020, which was before the Alpha, Beta and Delta variants emerged in the United States. Each well held roughly 2.2 million PBMCs cultured in IMDM containing roughly 5% human AB serum and approximately 9.8 IU/ml IL-2, with around 9.7 ug/ml peptide pools added. Half of the culture medium was replaced with fresh IL-2-containing medium on days 3 and 7. After nine to eleven days of culture, CD4+ T cells were isolated by negative selection with the EasySep CD4+ T cell isolation kit. Ficoll-Paque Plus gradient centrifugation was used to isolate PBMCs from whole blood, and the isolated PBMCs were then either used fresh or cryopreserved at -140C. Triplicate wells were generally used for each culture condition.

The V and J segments used are TRBV6-1 and TRBJ2-2; the junction holds 9 bases that match TRBD1. The sample taken for sequencing was cultured CD4+ T cells from blood. This receptor was taken from a human donor with COVID-19. DNA sequence: TGTGCCAGCAGTGCACTACCGGGACAGGGCCCCGGGGAGCTGTTTTTT. Its coded protein is CASSALPGQGPGELFF.